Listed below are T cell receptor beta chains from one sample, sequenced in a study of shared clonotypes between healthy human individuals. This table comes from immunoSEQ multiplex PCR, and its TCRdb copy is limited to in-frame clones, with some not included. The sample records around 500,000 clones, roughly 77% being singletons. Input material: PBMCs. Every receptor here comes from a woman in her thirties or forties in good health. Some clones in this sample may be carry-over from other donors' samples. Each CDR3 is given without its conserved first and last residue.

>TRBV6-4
ASTPTGTSGSNEQF
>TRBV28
ASSLGTGGAF
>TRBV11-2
ASSFFMMNTEAF
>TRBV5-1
ASSPSGVDTQY
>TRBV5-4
ASSLDTNTEAF
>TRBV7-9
ASGPGTSGSYEQY
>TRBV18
ASSITGTGFEAF
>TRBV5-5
ASSTEDRQWAEAF
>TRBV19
ASSSPLAGLYEQY
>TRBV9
ASSSPPQASGMYNEQF